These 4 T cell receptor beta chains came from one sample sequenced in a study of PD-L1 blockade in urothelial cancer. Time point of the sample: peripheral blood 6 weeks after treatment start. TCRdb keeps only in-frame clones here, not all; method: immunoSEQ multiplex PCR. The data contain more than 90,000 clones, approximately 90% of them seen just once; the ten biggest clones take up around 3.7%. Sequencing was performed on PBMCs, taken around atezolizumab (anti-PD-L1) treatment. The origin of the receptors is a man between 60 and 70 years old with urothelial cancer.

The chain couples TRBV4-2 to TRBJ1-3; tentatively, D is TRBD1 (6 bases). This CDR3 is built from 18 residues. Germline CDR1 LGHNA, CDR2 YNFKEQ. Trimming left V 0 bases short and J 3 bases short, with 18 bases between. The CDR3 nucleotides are TGTGCCAGCAGCCAAGAGTCACCGGGGGGCTCTGGTGGAAACACCATATATTTT. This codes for CASSQESPGGSGGNTIYF.

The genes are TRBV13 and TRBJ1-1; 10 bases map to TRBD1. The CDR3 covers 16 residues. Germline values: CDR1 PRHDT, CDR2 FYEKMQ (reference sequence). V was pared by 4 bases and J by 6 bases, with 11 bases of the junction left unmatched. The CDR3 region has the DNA TGTGCCAGCAGCTCCCGAACCGGGACAGGGGCGGCTGAAGCTTTCTTT. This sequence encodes CASSSRTGTGAAEAFF.

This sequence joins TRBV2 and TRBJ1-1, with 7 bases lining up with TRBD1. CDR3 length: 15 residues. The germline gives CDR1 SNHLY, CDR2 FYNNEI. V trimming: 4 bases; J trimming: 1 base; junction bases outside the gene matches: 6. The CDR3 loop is CASSVQGTANTEAFF. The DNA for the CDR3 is TGTGCCAGCAGTGTACAAGGGACAGCGAACACTGAAGCTTTCTTT.

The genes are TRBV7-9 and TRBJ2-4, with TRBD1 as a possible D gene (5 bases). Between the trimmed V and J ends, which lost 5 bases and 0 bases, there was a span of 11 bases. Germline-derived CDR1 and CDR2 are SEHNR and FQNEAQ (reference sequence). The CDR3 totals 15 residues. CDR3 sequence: CASSPLGVAKNIQYF. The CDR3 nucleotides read TGTGCCAGCAGCCCCTTAGGGGTAGCCAAAAACATTCAGTACTTC.